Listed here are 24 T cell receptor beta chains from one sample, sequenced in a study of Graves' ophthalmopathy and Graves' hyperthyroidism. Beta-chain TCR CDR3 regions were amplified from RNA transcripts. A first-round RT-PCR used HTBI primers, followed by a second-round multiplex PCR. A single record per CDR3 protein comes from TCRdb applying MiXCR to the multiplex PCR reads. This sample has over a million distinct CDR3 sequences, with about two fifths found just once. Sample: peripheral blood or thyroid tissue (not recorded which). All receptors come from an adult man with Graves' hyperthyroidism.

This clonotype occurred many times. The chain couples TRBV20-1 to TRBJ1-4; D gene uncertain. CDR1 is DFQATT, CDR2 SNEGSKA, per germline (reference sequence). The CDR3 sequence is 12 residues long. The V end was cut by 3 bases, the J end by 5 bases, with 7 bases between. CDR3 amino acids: CSARWQNEKLFF. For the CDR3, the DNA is TGCAGTGCTAGGTGGCAGAATGAAAAACTGTTTTTT.

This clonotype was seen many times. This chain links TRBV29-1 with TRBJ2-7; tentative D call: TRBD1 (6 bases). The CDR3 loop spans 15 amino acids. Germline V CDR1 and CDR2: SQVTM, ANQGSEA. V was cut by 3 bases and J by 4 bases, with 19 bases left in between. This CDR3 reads CSVDWGQAAGYEQYF. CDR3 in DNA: TGCAGCGTTGATTGGGGGCAGGCCGCGGGTTACGAGCAGTACTTC.

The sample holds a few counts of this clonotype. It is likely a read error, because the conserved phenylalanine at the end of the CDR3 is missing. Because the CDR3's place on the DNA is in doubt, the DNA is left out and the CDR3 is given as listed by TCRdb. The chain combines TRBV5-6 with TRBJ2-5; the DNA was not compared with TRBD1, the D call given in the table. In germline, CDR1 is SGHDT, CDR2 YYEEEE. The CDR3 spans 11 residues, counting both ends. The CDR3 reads CASSLRAGTTL.

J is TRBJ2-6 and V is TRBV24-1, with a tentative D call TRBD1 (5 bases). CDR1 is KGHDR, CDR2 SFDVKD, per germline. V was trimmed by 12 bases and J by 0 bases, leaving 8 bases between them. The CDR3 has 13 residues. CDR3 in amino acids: CAPGLSGANVLTF. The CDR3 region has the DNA TGTGCCCCAGGGCTCTCTGGGGCCAACGTCCTGACTTTC.

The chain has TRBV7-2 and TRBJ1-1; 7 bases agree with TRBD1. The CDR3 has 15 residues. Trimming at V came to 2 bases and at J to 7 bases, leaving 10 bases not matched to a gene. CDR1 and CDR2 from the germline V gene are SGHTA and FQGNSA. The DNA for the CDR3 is TGTGCCAGCAGCTTAAGGGGGCGAGTGAACGGTGAAGCTTTCTTT. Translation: CASSLRGRVNGEAFF.

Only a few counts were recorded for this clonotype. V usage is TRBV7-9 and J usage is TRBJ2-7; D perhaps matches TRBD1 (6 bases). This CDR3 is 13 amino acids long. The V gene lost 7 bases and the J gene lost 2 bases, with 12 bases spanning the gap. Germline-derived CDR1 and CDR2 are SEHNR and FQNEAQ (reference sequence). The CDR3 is CASNPTGTYEQYF. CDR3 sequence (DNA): TGTGCCAGCAACCCTACAGGGACCTACGAGCAGTACTTC.

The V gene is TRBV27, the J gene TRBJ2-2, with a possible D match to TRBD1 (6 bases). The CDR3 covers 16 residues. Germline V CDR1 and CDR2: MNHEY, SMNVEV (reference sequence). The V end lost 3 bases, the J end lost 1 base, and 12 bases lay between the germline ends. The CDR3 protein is CASSLRQDRNTGELFF. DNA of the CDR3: TGTGCCAGCAGTTTGAGACAGGACCGGAACACCGGGGAGCTGTTTTTT.

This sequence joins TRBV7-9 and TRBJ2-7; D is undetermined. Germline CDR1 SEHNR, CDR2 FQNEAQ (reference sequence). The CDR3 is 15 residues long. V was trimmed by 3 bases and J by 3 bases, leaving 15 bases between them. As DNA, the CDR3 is TGTGCCAGCAGCTTCAATACGGCTGACGGCTACGAGCAGTACTTC. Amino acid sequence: CASSFNTADGYEQYF.

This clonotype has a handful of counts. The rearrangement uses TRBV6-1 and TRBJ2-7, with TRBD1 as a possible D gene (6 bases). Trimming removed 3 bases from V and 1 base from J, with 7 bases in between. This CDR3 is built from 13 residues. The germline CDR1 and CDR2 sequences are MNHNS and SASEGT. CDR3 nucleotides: TGTGCCAGCAGTGAGGGACATTCCTACGAGCAGTACTTC. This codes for CASSEGHSYEQYF.

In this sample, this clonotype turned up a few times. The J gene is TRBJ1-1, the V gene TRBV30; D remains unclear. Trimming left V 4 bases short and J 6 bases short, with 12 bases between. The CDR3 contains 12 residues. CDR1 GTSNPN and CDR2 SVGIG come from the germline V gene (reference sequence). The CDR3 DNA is TGTGCCTGGAATGAACTCCACGCTGAAGCTTTCTTT. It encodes CAWNELHAEAFF.

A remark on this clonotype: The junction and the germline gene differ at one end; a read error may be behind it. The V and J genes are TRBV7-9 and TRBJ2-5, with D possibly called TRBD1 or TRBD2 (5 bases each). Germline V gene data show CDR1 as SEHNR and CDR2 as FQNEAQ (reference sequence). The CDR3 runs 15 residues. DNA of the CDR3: TGTGCCAGTAGCTCAACAGCCGGGACGTTAAAGACCCAGTACTTC. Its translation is CASSSTAGTLKTQYF.

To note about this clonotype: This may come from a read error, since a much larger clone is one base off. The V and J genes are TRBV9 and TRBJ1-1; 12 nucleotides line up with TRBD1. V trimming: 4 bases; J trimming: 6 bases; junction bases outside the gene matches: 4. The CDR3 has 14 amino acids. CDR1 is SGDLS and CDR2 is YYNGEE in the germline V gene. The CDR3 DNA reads TGTGCCAGCAGCACGGGACAGGGGGCCGCTGAAGCTTTCTTT. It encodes CASSTGQGAAEAFF.

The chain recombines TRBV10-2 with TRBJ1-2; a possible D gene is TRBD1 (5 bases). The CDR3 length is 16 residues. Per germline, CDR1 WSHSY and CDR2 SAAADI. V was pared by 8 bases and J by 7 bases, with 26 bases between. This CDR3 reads CASHRRFRVLLAGYTF. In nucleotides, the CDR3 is TGCGCCAGCCACAGACGGTTCAGGGTCCTATTAGCTGGCTACACCTTC.

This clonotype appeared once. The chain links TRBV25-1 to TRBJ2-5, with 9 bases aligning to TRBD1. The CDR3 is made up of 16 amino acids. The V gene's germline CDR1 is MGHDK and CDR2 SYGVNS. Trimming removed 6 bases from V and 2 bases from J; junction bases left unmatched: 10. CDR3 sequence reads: CASRSSGQGQQETQYF. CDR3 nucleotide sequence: TGTGCCAGCAGGTCCTCGGGACAGGGACAGCAAGAGACCCAGTACTTC.

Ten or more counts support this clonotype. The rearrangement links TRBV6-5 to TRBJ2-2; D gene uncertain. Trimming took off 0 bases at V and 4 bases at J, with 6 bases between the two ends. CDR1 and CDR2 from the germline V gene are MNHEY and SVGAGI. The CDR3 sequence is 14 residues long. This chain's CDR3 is CASSYSTSTGELFF. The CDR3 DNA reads TGTGCCAGCAGTTACTCCACTTCCACCGGGGAGCTGTTTTTT.

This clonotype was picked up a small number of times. For the CDR3, the DNA is TGTGCCAGCAGCTTGGCGACGGTGGGCATATTCGGGGAAAAACTGTTTTTT. It encodes CASSLATVGIFGEKLFF. The rearrangement joins TRBV5-6 to TRBJ1-4; D not resolved. CDR1 and CDR2 (germline): SGHDT, YYEEEE. This CDR3 spans 17 amino acids. The V and J ends lost 0 bases and 8 bases respectively, with 20 bases between them.

The CDR3 spells CSARAQYF. The CDR3 coding sequence is TGCAGTGCTAGGGCCCAGTACTTC. The V gene is TRBV20-1, the J gene TRBJ2-5; D unclear. Germline-derived CDR1 and CDR2 are DFQATT and SNEGSKA (reference sequence). V lost 3 bases and J 9 bases, leaving 2 bases between the germline ends. This CDR3 contains 8 residues.

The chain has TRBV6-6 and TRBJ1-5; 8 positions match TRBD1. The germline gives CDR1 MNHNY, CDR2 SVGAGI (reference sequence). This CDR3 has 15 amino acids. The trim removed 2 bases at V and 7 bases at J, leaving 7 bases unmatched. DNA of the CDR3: TGTGCCAGCAGTTACCCGGACAGGGAGGGACAGCCCCAGCATTTT. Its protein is CASSYPDREGQPQHF.

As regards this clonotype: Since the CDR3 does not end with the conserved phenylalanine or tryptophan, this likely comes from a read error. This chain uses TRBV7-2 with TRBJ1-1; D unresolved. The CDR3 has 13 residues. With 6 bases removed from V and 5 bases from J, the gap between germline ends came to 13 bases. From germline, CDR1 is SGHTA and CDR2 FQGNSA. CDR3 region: CASSTRRNTEAFL. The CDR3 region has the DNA TGTGCCAGCAGTACCAGGCGAAATACTGAAGCTTTCCTT.

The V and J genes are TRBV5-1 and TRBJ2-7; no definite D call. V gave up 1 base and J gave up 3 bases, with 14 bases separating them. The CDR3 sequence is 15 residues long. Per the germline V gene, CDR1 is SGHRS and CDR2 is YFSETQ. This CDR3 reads CASSLTASSYYEQYF. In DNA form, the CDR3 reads TGCGCCAGCAGCTTGACGGCCAGCTCTTACTACGAGCAGTACTTC.

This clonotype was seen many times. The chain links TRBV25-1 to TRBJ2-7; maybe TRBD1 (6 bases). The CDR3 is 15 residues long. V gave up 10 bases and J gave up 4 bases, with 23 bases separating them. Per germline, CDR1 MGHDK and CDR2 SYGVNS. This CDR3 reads CAIKKCGQIFYEQYF. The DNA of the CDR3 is TGTGCCATCAAAAAATGTGGACAGATTTTTTACGAGCAGTACTTC.

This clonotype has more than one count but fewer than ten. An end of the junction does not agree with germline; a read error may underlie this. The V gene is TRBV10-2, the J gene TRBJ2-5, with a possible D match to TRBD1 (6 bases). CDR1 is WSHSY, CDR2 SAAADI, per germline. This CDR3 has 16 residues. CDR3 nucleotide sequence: TGTGCCAGCAGCGACAGGCCCATGGGTTTCCAAGAGACCCAGTACTTC. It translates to CASSDRPMGFQETQYF.

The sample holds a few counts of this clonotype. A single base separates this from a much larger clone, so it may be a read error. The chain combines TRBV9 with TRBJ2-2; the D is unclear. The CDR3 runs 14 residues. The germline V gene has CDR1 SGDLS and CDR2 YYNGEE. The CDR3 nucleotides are TGTACCAGCAGCGCCTACAGGAACACCGGGGAGCTGTTTTTT. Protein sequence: CTSSAYRNTGELFF.

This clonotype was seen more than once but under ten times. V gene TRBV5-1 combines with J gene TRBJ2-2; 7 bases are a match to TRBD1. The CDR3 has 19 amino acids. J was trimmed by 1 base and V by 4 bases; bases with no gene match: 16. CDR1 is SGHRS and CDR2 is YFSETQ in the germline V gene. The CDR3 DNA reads TGCGCCAGCAGCCATAAGATCGGGACAGCCAGTCTGAACACCGGGGAGCTGTTTTTT. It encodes CASSHKIGTASLNTGELFF.